These 31 T cell receptor beta chains were all obtained from the same sample, sequenced in a study of cytomegalovirus exposure and HLA in healthy donors. Vbeta (60) and Jbeta (13) primers were used in the PCR. Clones were read by immunoSEQ multiplex PCR, and TCRdb kept only the in-frame ones, dropping some. The sample gives over 150,000 clones, just under 85% of which show up once; around 4.9% is in the top ten. The specimen was PBMCs. Receptor source: a girl between 5 and 17 years old in good health and CMV-seropositive.

The chain has TRBV6-1 and TRBJ1-5, with TRBD1 identical over 7 bases. Germline CDR1 and CDR2: MNHNS and SASEGT. The CDR3 runs 17 residues. The V and J ends lost 0 bases and 0 bases, in that order; junction bases with no gene match: 5. The DNA of the CDR3 is TGTGCCAGCAGTGAAGCAGGGACAGTATATAGCAATCAGCCCCAGCATTTT. Its protein is CASSEAGTVYSNQPQHF.

The chain is built from TRBV19 and TRBJ2-7; D is unresolved. The germline V gene encodes CDR1 LNHDA and CDR2 SQIVND (reference sequence). CDR3 length: 14 amino acids. Trimming stripped 6 bases from V and 3 bases from J, with 15 bases between. This chain's CDR3 is CASRSSAGFYEQYF. CDR3 DNA: TGTGCCAGTAGATCCTCCGCAGGATTCTACGAGCAGTACTTC. Full variable domain (remainder filled in from reference TRBV19 and TRBJ2-7): DGGITQSPKYLFRKEGQNVTLSCEQNLNHDAMYWYRQDPGQGLRLIYYSQIVNDFQKGDIAEGYSVSREKKESFPLTVTSAQKNPTAFYLCASRSSAGFYEQYFGPGTRLTVT.

This clone appeared a single time. V usage is TRBV19 and J usage is TRBJ2-7, with 8 bases aligning to TRBD2. This CDR3 has 14 residues. With 3 bases clipped from V and 4 bases from J, the junction kept 5 bases outside the gene matches. The germline gives CDR1 LNHDA, CDR2 SQIVND (reference sequence). CDR3 nucleotide sequence: TGTGCCAGTAGTATGGGACTAGGGGGTTACGAGCAGTACTTC. Protein: CASSMGLGGYEQYF.

Comments on this clone: Mismatch with germline at one junction end may stem from a read error. The chain links TRBV7-9 to TRBJ1-2; 7 bases are shared with TRBD1. Germline CDR1 and CDR2: SEHNR and FQNEAQ (reference sequence). The CDR3 is 14 residues long. The DNA for the CDR3 is TGTGCCGGCAGCTCTAAAGACAGGGTATATGGCTACACCTTC. Its protein product is CAGSSKDRVYGYTF.

For this clone: One junction end disagrees with the germline gene, perhaps due to a read error. This sequence joins TRBV7-7 and TRBJ1-2; 7 bases are a match to TRBD1. CDR3 length: 14 amino acids. Germline CDR1 is SSHAT and CDR2 is FNYEAQ (reference sequence). CDR3 nucleotides: TGTGCTAGCAGCTTTCCGGGACAGATCTATGGCTACACCTTC. Encoded protein: CASSFPGQIYGYTF. Looking up the rest from reference TRBV7-7 and TRBJ1-2 gives the full variable domain: GAGVSQSPRYKVTKRGQDVTLRCDPISSHATLYWYQQALGQGPEFLTYFNYEAQPDKSGLPSDRFSAERPEGSISTLTIQRTEQRDSAMYRCASSFPGQIYGYTFGSGTRLTVV.

The chain has TRBV9 and TRBJ2-4; D remains ambiguous. The CDR3 loop spans 17 amino acids. CDR1 is SGDLS and CDR2 is YYNGEE in the germline V gene. V lost 0 bases to trimming and J lost 0 bases, with 13 bases between them. This CDR3 reads CASSVGSGLIAKNIQYF. CDR3 sequence (DNA): TGTGCCAGCAGCGTAGGGAGTGGGTTAATAGCCAAAAACATTCAGTACTTC.

The chain employs TRBV7-9 and TRBJ1-4; D is unresolved. Germline V gene sequence: CDR1 SEHNR, CDR2 FQNEAQ (reference sequence). V lost 5 bases and J lost 5, with 18 bases in between. This CDR3 is built from 16 residues. CDR3 nucleotide sequence: TGTGCCAGCAGCGAGGCCCTGGGGAGATTAAATGAAAAACTGTTTTTT. It translates to CASSEALGRLNEKLFF.

The genes are TRBV4-1 and TRBJ2-7; 7 nucleotides line up with TRBD1. CDR1 is MGHRA and CDR2 is YSYEKL in the germline V gene. CDR3 length: 14 amino acids. The J segment lost 5 bases and the V segment lost 1 base, leaving 5 bases of the junction unmatched. CDR3 DNA sequence: TGCGCCAGCAGCCAAGCGGGACAGAAGGACGAGCAGTACTTC. Protein product: CASSQAGQKDEQYF.

This chain uses TRBV7-9 with TRBJ2-5; D is unclear. Gene TRBJ2-7 matches the end of the DNA better, so the J call may be wrong. The CDR3 loop spans 12 amino acids. Germline CDR1 is SEHNR and CDR2 is FQNEAQ (reference sequence). CDR3 nucleotide sequence: TGTGCCAGCACCCCGAGCTCCTACGAGCAGTACTTC. This encodes CASTPSSYEQYF.

This chain connects TRBV4-1 to TRBJ2-5, with D maybe TRBD2 (7 bases). CDR1 is MGHRA, CDR2 YSYEKL, per germline. The V gene lost 4 bases and the J gene lost 1 base, with 13 bases spanning the gap. The CDR3 totals 15 residues. The CDR3: CASSRFGGLQETQYF. In DNA, the CDR3 is TGCGCCAGCAGCCGGTTCGGGGGGCTCCAAGAGACCCAGTACTTC.

The chain joins TRBV6-5 to TRBJ1-1; no firm D call. The CDR3 extends over 14 amino acids. CDR1 MNHEY and CDR2 SVGAGI come from the germline V gene. With 6 bases removed from V and 0 bases from J, the gap between germline ends came to 11 bases. The CDR3 spells CASSRHLMNTEAFF. The CDR3 DNA sequence: TGTGCCAGCAGCCGACATTTAATGAACACTGAAGCTTTCTTT.

The rearrangement links TRBV9 to TRBJ1-2; the D is unclear. CDR1 and CDR2 (germline): SGDLS, YYNGEE. The CDR3 runs to 14 residues. V gave up 3 bases and J gave up 4 bases, with 13 bases separating them. The CDR3 spells CASSELGGPYGYTF. The CDR3 coding sequence is TGTGCCAGCAGCGAGCTGGGAGGGCCCTATGGCTACACCTTC.

The gene calls are TRBV15 and TRBJ1-4; D unclear. Trimming took off 0 bases at V and 8 bases at J, with 13 bases between the two ends. The CDR3 length is 15 residues. Germline V gene lookup returns CDR1 LNHNV and CDR2 YYDKDF (reference sequence). The CDR3 sequence: CATSRDTPRREKLFF. CDR3 bases: TGTGCCACCAGCAGAGACACACCCCGGAGGGAAAAACTGTTTTTT. Supplemented by reference TRBV15 and TRBJ1-4, the full variable domain reads DAMVIQNPRYQVTQFGKPVTLSCSQTLNHNVMYWYQQKSSQAPKLLFHYYDKDFNNEADTPDNFQSRRPNTSFCFLDIRSPGLGDTAMYLCATSRDTPRREKLFFGSGTQLSVL.

About this clone: A read error may produce the germline difference seen at one junction end. The chain has TRBV4-1 and TRBJ1-1; possible D gene TRBD1, 6 bases. This CDR3 region has 15 residues. In germline, CDR1 is MGHRA, CDR2 YSYEKL. CDR3 sequence: CASSQRTVMNAEAFF. Here the CDR3 DNA reads TGCGCCAGCAGCCAAAGGACAGTCATGAACGCTGAAGCTTTCTTT.

The gene calls are TRBV7-3 and TRBJ2-5; no definite D call. V lost 0 bases, J lost 5 bases, and 16 bases lay in between. Germline assignment: CDR1 SGHTA and CDR2 FQGTGA. The CDR3 has 16 residues. The CDR3 spells CASSLTPRQGLETQYF. In DNA form, the CDR3 reads TGTGCCAGCAGCTTAACCCCCCGACAAGGCCTGGAGACCCAGTACTTC.

This clone turned up a few times. The chain employs TRBV2 and TRBJ1-5; D unresolved. Germline V gene sequence: CDR1 SNHLY, CDR2 FYNNEI. There are 15 residues in the CDR3. With 1 base removed from V and 3 bases from J, the gap between germline ends came to 10 bases. CDR3 sequence: CASSEGAADNQPQHF. DNA for the CDR3: TGTGCCAGCAGTGAAGGGGCAGCCGACAATCAGCCCCAGCATTTT.

The J gene is TRBJ2-7, the V gene TRBV27; D perhaps matches TRBD2 (6 bases). Per germline, CDR1 MNHEY and CDR2 SMNVEV (reference sequence). V was shortened by 4 bases and J by 2 bases, with 15 bases between the two germline ends. The CDR3 is made up of 15 amino acids. The CDR3 DNA reads TGTGCCAGCAGTTCCGGAGGAGGGGAAGCCTACGAGCAGTACTTC. This translates into CASSSGGGEAYEQYF.

V gene TRBV6-6 combines with J gene TRBJ1-2; 12 nucleotides match TRBD1. The V gene end was trimmed by 4 bases and the J gene end by 4 bases; junction bases not matched to a gene: 4. The CDR3 is 15 residues long. Germline V gene sequence: CDR1 MNHNY, CDR2 SVGAGI (reference sequence). The CDR3 is CASSLGQGATYGYTF. In nucleotides, the CDR3 is TGTGCCAGCAGTTTGGGACAGGGGGCGACCTATGGCTACACCTTC.

The chain has TRBV5-6 and TRBJ2-5, with TRBD2 identical over 7 bases. The V gene end was trimmed by 4 bases and the J gene end by 5 bases; junction bases not matched to a gene: 8. The germline V gene has CDR1 SGHDT and CDR2 YYEEEE. The CDR3 has 14 residues. CDR3 amino acids: CASSTRLGRETQYF. The DNA for the CDR3 is TGTGCCAGCAGCACTAGACTCGGGAGGGAGACCCAGTACTTC.

This chain links TRBV6-1 with TRBJ1-5; 8 positions agree with TRBD1. The CDR3 runs 14 residues. The germline CDR1 and CDR2 sequences are MNHNS and SASEGT. The V and J ends lost 7 bases and 6 bases, in that order; junction bases with no gene match: 8. CDR3 coding DNA: TGTGCCAGCATCGAACAGGGGGGCCGTCAGCCCCAGCATTTT. Translating it yields CASIEQGGRQPQHF.

This clone was seen only a few times. One junction end disagrees with the germline gene, perhaps due to a read error. This chain uses TRBV6-5 with TRBJ1-2, with D tentatively TRBD1 (5 bases). The CDR3 totals 14 residues. From germline, CDR1 is MNHEY and CDR2 SVGAGI. In nucleotides, the CDR3 is TGTGCCAGCAGCTACTACCCTCAGGGCGAAGGCTACACCTTC. Protein sequence: CASSYYPQGEGYTF.

The V call is TRBV7-6, the J call TRBJ1-6; TRBD1 aligns across 7 bases. Germline CDR1 reads SGHVS; CDR2 reads FNYEAQ. V lost 2 bases, J lost 3 bases, and 1 base stayed unmatched. The CDR3 is 15 residues long. CDR3 nucleotides: TGTGCCAGCAGCTTAAGACAGGGCTATAATTCACCCCTCCACTTT. Residues: CASSLRQGYNSPLHF. Full variable domain (remainder filled in from reference TRBV7-6 and TRBJ1-6): GAGVSQSPRYKVTKRGQDVALRCDPISGHVSLYWYRQALGQGPEFLTYFNYEAQQDKSGLPNDRFSAERPEGSISTLTIQRTEQRDSAMYRCASSLRQGYNSPLHFGNGTRLTVT.

This clone came up once. The chain combines TRBV5-1 with TRBJ2-7, with 8 bases aligning to TRBD1. The CDR3 consists of 14 residues. The V segment lost 1 base and the J segment 4 bases; nucleotides outside the gene matches: 4. Germline V CDR1 and CDR2: SGHRS, YFSETQ. The CDR3 region is CASSLQGAVYEQYF. CDR3 sequence (DNA): TGCGCCAGCAGCTTGCAGGGGGCCGTATACGAGCAGTACTTC.

This chain links TRBV12-5 with TRBJ2-7; tentatively, D is TRBD2 (5 bases). Germline V gene data show CDR1 as LGHNT and CDR2 as FRNRAP. CDR3 length: 17 residues. V lost 0 bases to trimming and J lost 2 bases, with 17 bases between them. DNA for the CDR3: TGTGCTAGTGGTTTGGTACCACGTCAGGCGGGTGCCTACGAGCAGTACTTC. Translating gives CASGLVPRQAGAYEQYF.

The gene calls are TRBV27 and TRBJ1-5; 9 bases agree with TRBD1. In germline, CDR1 is MNHEY, CDR2 SMNVEV (reference sequence). This CDR3 is 15 amino acids long. Losses at the gene ends were 4 bases for V and 3 bases for J; bases not matched to a gene: 4. The CDR3 region is CASSSWTGVNQPQHF. Here the CDR3 DNA reads TGTGCCAGCAGTTCCTGGACAGGGGTCAATCAGCCCCAGCATTTT.

V is TRBV29-1 and J is TRBJ1-2, with D maybe TRBD1 (6 bases). The CDR3 extends over 12 amino acids. The V end lost 5 bases, the J end lost 0 bases, and 7 bases lay between the germline ends. Germline loops: CDR1 SQVTM, CDR2 ANQGSEA. CDR3 in DNA: TGCAGCGTTTCAGGGGCTAACTATGGCTACACCTTC. Amino acids: CSVSGANYGYTF.

The gene calls are TRBV4-1 and TRBJ2-2; 8 bases map to TRBD2. V was pared by 0 bases and J by 0 bases, with 6 bases of the junction left unmatched. The CDR3 is 18 residues long. Germline-derived CDR1 and CDR2 are MGHRA and YSYEKL. The CDR3 reads CASSQEPSGGPNTGELFF. CDR3 sequence (DNA): TGCGCCAGCAGCCAAGAACCGAGCGGGGGACCGAACACCGGGGAGCTGTTTTTT.

This chain links TRBV7-9 with TRBJ2-1; perhaps TRBD1 as D (8 bases). The CDR3 loop spans 14 amino acids. V dropped 6 bases and J dropped 6 bases, with 15 bases sitting between them. Germline loops: CDR1 SEHNR, CDR2 FQNEAQ (reference sequence). The CDR3 DNA is TGTGCCAGCAGACCAGGGGGCGGGGGCAATGAGCAGTTCTTC. Translated: CASRPGGGGNEQFF.

The CDR3 region is CASSPLGQGPEQYF. The CDR3 DNA reads as TGCGCCAGCAGCCCACTAGGACAGGGCCCCGAGCAGTACTTC. V and J are TRBV5-1 and TRBJ2-7, with TRBD1 matching over 8 bases. The length of the CDR3 is 14 residues. The ends lost 4 bases at V and 6 bases at J; junction bases unmatched: 9. CDR1 and CDR2 from the germline V gene are SGHRS and YFSETQ. Filled out from reference TRBV5-1 and TRBJ2-7, the complete variable domain reads KAGVTQTPRYLIKTRGQQVTLSCSPISGHRSVSWYQQTPGQGLQFLFEYFSETQRNKGNFPGRFSGRQFSNSRSEMNVSTLELGDSALYLCASSPLGQGPEQYFGPGTRLTVT.

This rearrangement joins TRBV5-1 to TRBJ1-6; possibly TRBD1 for D (6 bases). There are 15 residues in the CDR3. V shed 4 bases and J shed 8 bases, with 16 bases lying between them. From germline, CDR1 is SGHRS and CDR2 YFSETQ. CDR3 sequence: CASSPKYGGDSPLHF. In DNA form, the CDR3 reads TGCGCCAGCAGCCCCAAGTATGGGGGCGATTCACCCCTCCACTTT.

The CDR3 loop reads CASTDPGLAGANEQFF. The CDR3, as DNA: TGTGCCAGCACCGACCCGGGACTAGCGGGGGCCAATGAGCAGTTCTTC. The rearrangement joins TRBV11-2 to TRBJ2-1, with 14 nucleotides matching TRBD2. Per the germline V gene, CDR1 is SGHAT and CDR2 is FQNNGV. The V segment lost 7 bases and the J segment 6 bases; nucleotides outside the gene matches: 8. CDR3 length equals 16 residues.